This is a list of T cell receptor beta chains from one sample in a study of blood T cell repertoires in COVID-19. Using immunoSEQ multiplex PCR, the repertoire was profiled, and TCRdb retains in-frame clones only, with some absent. The data show roughly 230,000 clones, roughly 90% seen once. The sequencing sample was made of peripheral blood. These receptors were obtained from a woman in her sixties with COVID-19, enrolled during active disease. The CDR3 runs from the conserved cysteine through the conserved F or W. The order of the fields is D gene, V gene, clone size, J gene, CDR3 protein, CDR3 DNA. D genes are given only for firm matches. Where a row states a size, it is once, few, many or the class of an expanded clone; other rows omit it.

>-|TRBV19|-|TRBJ1-4
CASSIGPTNEKLFF
TGTGCCAGTAGTATTGGGCCAACTAATGAAAAACTGTTTTTT
>-|TRBV4-1|-|TRBJ2-2
CASTHSGKNTGELFF
TGCGCCAGCACACATAGCGGAAAAAACACCGGGGAGCTGTTTTTT
>TRBD2|TRBV9|once|TRBJ2-3
CASSVGGSGGNTQYF
TGTGCCAGCAGCGTAGGGGGTAGCGGGGGTAATACGCAGTATTTT
>-|TRBV27|once|TRBJ2-7
CASSPISTATYEQYF
TGTGCCAGCAGCCCCATTTCGACAGCTACCTACGAGCAGTACTTC
>-|TRBV19|-|TRBJ1-5
CASSMYGGGNQPQHF
TGTGCCAGTAGTATGTATGGGGGGGGCAATCAGCCCCAGCATTTT
>TRBD1|TRBV5-1|-|TRBJ1-1
CASSFTPGQNSNTEAFF
TGCGCCAGCAGCTTTACACCGGGACAGAACTCGAACACTGAAGCTTTCTTT
>TRBD1|TRBV7-9|-|TRBJ2-7
CASKGQNYEQYF
TGTGCCAGTAAGGGACAGAACTACGAGCAGTACTTC
>-|TRBV19|-|TRBJ1-2
CASSTLQARRGYTF
TGTGCCAGTAGTACGCTCCAGGCCCGGCGAGGCTACACCTTC
>TRBD1|TRBV5-1|-|TRBJ1-4
CASRGTGGATNEKLFF
TGCGCCAGCAGAGGGACAGGCGGGGCAACTAATGAAAAACTGTTTTTT
>-|TRBV3-1/TRBV3-2|-|TRBJ1-1
CASSQNMNTEAFF
TGTGCCAGCAGCCAAAATATGAACACTGAAGCTTTCTTT
>-|TRBV5-6|-|TRBJ2-3
CASSWERAGTQYF
TGTGCCAGCAGCTGGGAGAGGGCAGGCACGCAGTATTTT
>-|TRBV6-2/TRBV6-3|-|TRBJ2-1
CASSYSSNEQFF
TGTGCCAGCAGTTACTCCAGCAATGAGCAGTTCTTC
>-|TRBV7-2|-|TRBJ2-7
CASRPGIPGSYEQYF
TGTGCCAGCAGACCCGGGATTCCTGGCTCCTACGAGCAGTACTTC
>TRBD1|TRBV7-8|few|TRBJ1-4
CASSYSGTVGEKLFF
TGTGCCAGCAGCTACTCCGGGACAGTGGGTGAAAAACTGTTTTTT
>-|TRBV30|-|TRBJ2-1
CAWSVGGFNYNEQFF
TGTGCCTGGAGTGTAGGGGGTTTTAACTACAATGAGCAGTTCTTC
>-|TRBV2|-|TRBJ1-1
CASRSGYVEAFF
TGTGCCAGCAGGTCAGGGTACGTTGAAGCTTTCTTT
>-|TRBV7-3|-|TRBJ2-5
CASSLDPRGQETQYF
TGTGCCAGCAGCTTAGATCCCAGGGGACAAGAGACCCAGTACTTC
>-|TRBV30|-|TRBJ1-1
CAWSVGRNTEAFF
TGTGCCTGGAGTGTGGGCAGAAACACTGAAGCTTTCTTT
>TRBD1|TRBV6-2/TRBV6-3|-|TRBJ1-4
CASSQLQGAQEKLFF
TGTGCCAGCAGTCAATTACAGGGGGCGCAGGAAAAACTGTTTTTT
>-|TRBV29-1|-|TRBJ2-1
CRLGGAPYNEQFF
TGCAGGTTGGGGGGGGCTCCTTACAATGAGCAGTTCTTC
>TRBD2|TRBV7-2|-|TRBJ2-3
CASSSGLASTDTQYF
TGTGCCAGCAGCTCGGGACTAGCAAGCACAGATACGCAGTATTTT
>-|TRBV2|-|TRBJ1-2
CATNGGGDYGYTF
TGTGCAACCAACGGGGGGGGCGACTATGGCTACACCTTC
>-|TRBV5-6|-|TRBJ1-5
CASSFSGQNQPQHF
TGTGCCAGCAGCTTCTCCGGACAGAATCAGCCCCAGCATTTT
>-|TRBV27|once|TRBJ1-6
CASSLGFNSYNSPLHF
TGTGCCAGCAGTTTGGGCTTCAACTCCTATAATTCACCCCTCCACTTT
>-|TRBV6-2/TRBV6-3|-|TRBJ2-5
CASSYISGQIQGETQYF
TGTGCCAGCAGTTACATTTCGGGACAAATTCAGGGAGAGACCCAGTACTTC
>-|TRBV19|-|TRBJ1-2
CATSPGGDYGYTF
TGTGCCACCTCTCCCGGGGGGGACTATGGCTACACCTTC
>TRBD1|TRBV13|-|TRBJ1-2
CASSRTGGDYGYTF
TGTGCCAGCAGCCGGACAGGGGGCGACTATGGCTACACCTTC
>TRBD1|TRBV6-2/TRBV6-3|-|TRBJ2-1
CASSYLNPGQGVHEQFF
TGTGCCAGCAGTTACCTTAATCCGGGACAGGGGGTCCATGAGCAGTTCTTC
>-|TRBV5-5|-|TRBJ2-2
CASSSLEGTGELFF
TGTGCCAGCAGCTCGCTAGAAGGCACCGGGGAGCTGTTTTTT
>-|TRBV5-8|-|TRBJ1-1
CASSFRGTEAFF
TGTGCCAGCAGCTTTAGGGGGACTGAAGCTTTCTTT
>-|TRBV18|-|TRBJ1-4
CASSPPRTTNEKLFF
TGTGCCAGCTCACCACCGAGGACAACTAATGAAAAACTGTTTTTT
>TRBD2|TRBV2|-|TRBJ2-7
CASAPRTSGDYEQYF
TGTGCCAGCGCTCCTAGGACTAGCGGGGACTACGAGCAGTACTTC
>-|TRBV15|-|TRBJ2-2
CATSRDPSVVTGELFF
TGTGCCACCAGCAGAGATCCGAGTGTTGTCACCGGGGAGCTGTTTTTT
>-|TRBV10-3|-|TRBJ1-2
CAISETNGNYGYTF
TGTGCCATCAGCGAGACAAACGGGAACTATGGCTACACCTTC
>-|TRBV3-1/TRBV3-2|-|TRBJ1-2
CASGPRDNYGYTF
TGTGCCAGCGGACCCAGGGATAACTATGGCTACACCTTC
>TRBD1|TRBV6-5|-|TRBJ2-1
CASSKRQGAGEQFF
TGTGCCAGCAGCAAAAGACAGGGGGCAGGTGAGCAGTTCTTC
>-|TRBV4-3|-|TRBJ1-3
CASSQDFSGRQSSGNTIYF
TGCGCCAGCAGCCAAGATTTTAGTGGCAGGCAATCCTCTGGAAACACCATATATTTT
>-|TRBV7-8|once|TRBJ2-7
CASSRLNYEQYF
TGTGCCAGCAGCCGACTAAACTACGAGCAGTACTTC
>-|TRBV7-9|-|TRBJ1-1
CASSLGGWNTEAFF
TGTGCCAGCAGCTTAGGAGGGTGGAACACTGAAGCTTTCTTT
>-|TRBV7-2|few|TRBJ1-6
CASSFGWPQNSPLHF
TGTGCCAGCAGCTTCGGGTGGCCTCAGAATTCACCCCTCCACTTT
>-|TRBV12-5|once|TRBJ1-1
CASGYLQGTEAFF
TGTGCTAGTGGTTATCTGCAGGGCACTGAAGCTTTCTTT
>TRBD1|TRBV6-5|-|TRBJ1-5
CASSLGQGANQPQHF
TGTGCCAGCAGCCTCGGACAGGGGGCCAATCAGCCCCAGCATTTT
>-|TRBV24-1|-|TRBJ1-4
CATVSGSLNEKLFF
TGTGCCACTGTCTCCGGGTCGCTTAATGAAAAACTGTTTTTT
>-|TRBV6-1|-|TRBJ1-1
CASSETEMGSSEAFF
TGTGCCAGCAGTGAAACAGAGATGGGTTCCTCTGAAGCTTTCTTT
>-|TRBV6-2/TRBV6-3|-|TRBJ1-5
CASSLHRSNQPQHF
TGTGCCAGCAGTTTACACAGGAGCAATCAGCCCCAGCATTTT
>-|TRBV19|-|TRBJ1-3
CASSPTAGPSPAGNTIYF
TGTGCCAGTAGTCCGACCGCTGGGCCATCGCCGGCTGGAAACACCATATATTTT
>TRBD2|TRBV7-3|-|TRBJ2-1
CASSQSLAAINEQFF
TGTGCCAGCAGTCAATCACTAGCGGCTATTAATGAGCAGTTCTTC
>-|TRBV3-1/TRBV3-2|once|TRBJ1-1
CASSQDRYEAFF
TGTGCCAGCAGCCAAGACAGGTACGAGGCTTTCTTT
>-|TRBV4-2|-|TRBJ2-3
CASSQDLASDTQYF
TGTGCCAGCAGCCAAGATCTCGCGTCGGATACGCAGTATTTT
>-|TRBV27|-|TRBJ2-2
CASSLARSGTWELFF
TGTGCCAGCAGTCTAGCGCGGAGTGGTACCTGGGAGCTGTTTTTT
>TRBD1|TRBV5-8|once|TRBJ1-2
CASSYLRHQDRGQDGYTF
TGTGCCAGCAGTTACTTACGGCATCAAGACAGGGGGCAGGATGGCTACACCTTC
>-|TRBV11-2|-|TRBJ1-1
CASSWGRNTEAFF
TGTGCCAGCAGCTGGGGCAGGAACACTGAAGCTTTCTTT
>-|TRBV5-1|-|TRBJ1-1
CASSAQTPNTEAFF
TGCGCCAGCAGCGCTCAGACACCGAACACTGAAGCTTTCTTT